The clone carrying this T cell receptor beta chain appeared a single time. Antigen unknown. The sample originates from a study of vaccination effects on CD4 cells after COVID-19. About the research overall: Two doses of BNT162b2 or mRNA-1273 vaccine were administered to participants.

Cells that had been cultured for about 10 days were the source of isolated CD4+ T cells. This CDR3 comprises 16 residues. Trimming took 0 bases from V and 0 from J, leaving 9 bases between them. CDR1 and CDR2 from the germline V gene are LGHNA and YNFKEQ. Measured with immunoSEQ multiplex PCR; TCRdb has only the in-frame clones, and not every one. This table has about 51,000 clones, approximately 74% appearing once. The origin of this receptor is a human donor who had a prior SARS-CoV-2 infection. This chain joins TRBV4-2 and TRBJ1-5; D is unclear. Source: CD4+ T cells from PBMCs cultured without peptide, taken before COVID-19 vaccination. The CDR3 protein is CASSQDTPDSNQPQHF. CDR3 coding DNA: TGTGCCAGCAGCCAAGATACCCCGGATAGCAATCAGCCCCAGCATTTT.